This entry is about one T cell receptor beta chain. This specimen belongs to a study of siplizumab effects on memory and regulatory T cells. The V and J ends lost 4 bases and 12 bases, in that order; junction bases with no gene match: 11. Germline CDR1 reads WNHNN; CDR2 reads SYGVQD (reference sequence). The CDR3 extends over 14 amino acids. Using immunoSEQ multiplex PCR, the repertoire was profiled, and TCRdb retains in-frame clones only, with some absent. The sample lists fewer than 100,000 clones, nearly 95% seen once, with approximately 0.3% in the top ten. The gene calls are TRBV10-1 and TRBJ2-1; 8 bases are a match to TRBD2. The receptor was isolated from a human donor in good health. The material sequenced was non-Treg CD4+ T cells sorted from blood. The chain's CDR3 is CASSGRGAEWVQFF. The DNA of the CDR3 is TGCGCCAGCAGTGGGCGGGGGGCCGAATGGGTGCAGTTCTTC.